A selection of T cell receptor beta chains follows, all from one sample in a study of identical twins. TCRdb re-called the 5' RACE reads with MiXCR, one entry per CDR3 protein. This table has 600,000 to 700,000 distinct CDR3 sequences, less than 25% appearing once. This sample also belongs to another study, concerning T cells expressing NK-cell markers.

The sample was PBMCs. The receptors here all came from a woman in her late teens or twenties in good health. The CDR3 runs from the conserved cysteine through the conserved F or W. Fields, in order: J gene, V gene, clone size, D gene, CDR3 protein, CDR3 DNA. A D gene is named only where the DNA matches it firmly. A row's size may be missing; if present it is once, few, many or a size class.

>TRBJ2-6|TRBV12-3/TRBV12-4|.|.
CASSSWQGPSGANVLTF
TGTGCCAGCAGTTCCTGGCAGGGGCCCTCTGGGGCCAACGTCCTGACTTTC
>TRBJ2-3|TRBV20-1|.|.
CSARSTSTDTQYF
TGCAGTGCTAGGAGTACAAGCACAGATACGCAGTATTTT
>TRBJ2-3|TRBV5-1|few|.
CASSSRAVGADTQYF
TGCGCCAGCAGCTCAAGAGCGGTGGGCGCAGATACGCAGTATTTT
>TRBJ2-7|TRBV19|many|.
CASSVGSRSYEQYF
TGTGCCAGTAGTGTCGGGAGTAGATCCTACGAGCAGTACTTC
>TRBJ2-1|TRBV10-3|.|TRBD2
CAISEGGLAPGEQFF
TGTGCCATCAGTGAGGGGGGACTAGCCCCAGGGGAGCAGTTCTTC
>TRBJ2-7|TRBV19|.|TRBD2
CASGTSVSYEQYF
TGTGCCTCCGGGACTAGCGTCTCCTACGAGCAGTACTTC
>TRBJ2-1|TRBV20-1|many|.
CSARVLMGLRWDNEQFF
TGCAGTGCTAGAGTTTTAATGGGGCTGCGGTGGGACAATGAGCAGTTCTTC
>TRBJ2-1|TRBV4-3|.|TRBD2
CASSRNNLAGEDNEQFF
TGCGCCAGCAGCCGCAACAATCTAGCGGGAGAAGACAATGAGCAGTTCTTC
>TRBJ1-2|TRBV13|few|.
CASSRARRLDYGYTF
TGTGCCAGCAGCCGGGCTAGGCGGTTGGACTATGGCTACACCTTC
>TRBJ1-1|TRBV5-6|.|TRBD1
CASSLGTGDEAFF
TGTGCCAGCAGCCTGGGAACAGGGGATGAAGCTTTCTTT
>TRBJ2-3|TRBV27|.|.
CASSLFRRSTDTQYF
TGTGCCAGCAGTTTATTTCGTCGCTCGACAGATACGCAGTATTTT
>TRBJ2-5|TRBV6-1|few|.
CASSEAGSQYF
TGTGCCAGCAGTGAAGCGGGGTCCCAGTACTTC
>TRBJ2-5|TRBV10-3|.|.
CAISEVQGGETQYF
TGTGCCATCAGTGAAGTCCAGGGAGGAGAGACCCAGTACTTC
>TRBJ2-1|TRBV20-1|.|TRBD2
CSATTSGTYNEQFF
TGCAGTGCTACGACTAGCGGAACCTACAATGAGCAGTTCTTC
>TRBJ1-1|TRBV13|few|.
CASSLGAGGAFF
TGTGCCAGCAGCTTAGGGGCGGGAGGTGCTTTCTTT
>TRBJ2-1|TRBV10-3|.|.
CAISDFTNEQFF
TGTGCCATCAGTGACTTCACGAATGAGCAGTTCTTC
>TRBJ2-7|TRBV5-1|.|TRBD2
CASSYPTSEEGDEQYF
TGCGCCAGCAGCTATCCGACTAGCGAGGAAGGGGACGAGCAGTACTTC
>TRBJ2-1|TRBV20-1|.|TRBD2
CSAPGLAGQNEQFF
TGCAGTGCTCCGGGACTAGCGGGCCAGAATGAGCAGTTCTTC
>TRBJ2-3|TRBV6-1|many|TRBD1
CASSGGQGHTDTQYF
TGTGCCAGCAGTGGGGGACAGGGGCACACAGATACGCAGTATTTT
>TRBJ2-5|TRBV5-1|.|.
CASSRSGGRETQYF
TGCGCCAGCAGCCGGAGTGGGGGGCGAGAGACCCAGTACTTC
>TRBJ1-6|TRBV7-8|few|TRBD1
CASSLLGQVTGTPLHF
TGTGCCAGCAGCCTTTTGGGACAGGTTACCGGGACACCCCTCCACTTT
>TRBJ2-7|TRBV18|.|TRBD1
CASSPPPGQLESSSYEQYF
TGTGCCAGCTCACCCCCCCCGGGACAGCTAGAATCAAGCTCCTACGAGCAGTACTTC